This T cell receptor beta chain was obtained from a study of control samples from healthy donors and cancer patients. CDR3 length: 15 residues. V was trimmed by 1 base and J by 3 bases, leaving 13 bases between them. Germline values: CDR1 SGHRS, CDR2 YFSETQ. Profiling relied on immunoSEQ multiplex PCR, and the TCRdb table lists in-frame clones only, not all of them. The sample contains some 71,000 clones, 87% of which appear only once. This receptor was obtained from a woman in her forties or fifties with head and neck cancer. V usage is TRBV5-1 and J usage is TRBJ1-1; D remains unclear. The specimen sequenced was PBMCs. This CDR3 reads CASSLTGRLDTEAFF. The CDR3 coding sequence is TGCGCCAGCAGCTTGACCGGACGGCTGGACACTGAAGCTTTCTTT.